This T cell receptor (beta chain) was obtained from a study of blood T cell repertoires in COVID-19. Study-level information: COVID-19 samples collected from the United States, Italy and Spain covered acute and convalescent phases. Sources were T cells, B-cell-depleted T cells, or PBMCs; the material itself was cDNA or gDNA.

Generated by immunoSEQ multiplex PCR, the TCRdb table keeps only in-frame clones and is missing some. The sample lists fewer than 200,000 clones, 70% to 90% seen once, with more than 7.5% in the top ten. Trimming removed 6 bases from V and 8 bases from J; junction bases left unmatched: 7. This CDR3 spans 14 amino acids. From germline, CDR1 is MDHEN and CDR2 SYDVKM. V usage is TRBV28 and J usage is TRBJ1-2, with 12 bases lining up with TRBD1. Sequencing was performed on peripheral blood. The origin of this receptor is a man aged 45-65 years with active or convalescent COVID-19. The CDR3 DNA reads as TGTGCCAGCAGCACGGGACAGGGGGCGCGAGGCTACACCTTC. This translates into CASSTGQGARGYTF.